The rows below give T cell receptor beta chains drawn from one sample of a study of blood T cell repertoires in COVID-19. Measured with immunoSEQ multiplex PCR; TCRdb has only the in-frame clones, and not every one. The sample records around 70,000 clones, roughly 80% being singletons. Sequencing was performed on peripheral blood. Receptors were obtained from a woman between 65 and 79 years old with acute or convalescent COVID-19. CDR3s include the opening cysteine and the closing phenylalanine or tryptophan. Fields, in order: V gene, D gene, J gene, clone size, CDR3 protein, CDR3 DNA. The D gene is left open where the match is weak. Clone size is stated in some rows and not others, as once, few, many or a class when expanded.

TRBV29-1	NA	TRBJ1-4	once	CSVGRGLSNEKLFF	TGCAGCGTTGGGAGAGGTCTTTCTAATGAAAAACTGTTTTTT
TRBV11-3	TRBD1	TRBJ1-4	NA	CASSSEDRVGEKLFF	TGTGCCAGCAGCTCCGAGGACAGGGTGGGTGAAAAACTGTTTTTT
TRBV6-5	NA	TRBJ1-2	NA	CASSYSQGLYGYTF	TGTGCCAGCAGTTACTCCCAGGGTCTTTATGGCTATACCTTC
TRBV4-1	TRBD2	TRBJ2-1	NA	CASSQGSSGTYNEQFF	TGCGCCAGCAGCCAAGGCTCTAGCGGAACCTACAATGAGCAGTTCTTC
TRBV28	TRBD1	TRBJ1-2	NA	CASNQDRVYGYTF	TGTGCCAGCAATCAGGACAGGGTCTATGGCTACACCTTC
TRBV2	NA	TRBJ1-4	NA	CASSLWATVNEKLFF	TGTGCCAGCAGCCTCTGGGCCACTGTTAATGAAAAACTGTTTTTT
TRBV6-5	TRBD1	TRBJ1-1	once	CASSWSRDRNTEAFF	TGTGCCAGCAGTTGGTCCCGGGACAGGAACACTGAAGCTTTCTTT
TRBV5-1	NA	TRBJ1-1	NA	CASKEGMNTEAFF	TGCGCCAGCAAAGAGGGCATGAACACTGAAGCTTTCTTT
TRBV5-4	NA	TRBJ2-5	NA	CASSDGSLAERETQYF	TGTGCCAGCAGCGACGGGAGCTTAGCGGAGAGGGAGACCCAGTACTTC
TRBV28	TRBD1	TRBJ2-1	NA	CASRGQGVSSRIAQFF	TGTGCCAGCAGAGGACAGGGGGTTAGCAGCCGAATCGCGCAGTTCTTC
TRBV6-4	NA	TRBJ2-1	NA	CASSLGGEQFF	TGTGCCAGCAGTCTCGGGGGTGAGCAGTTCTTC
TRBV6-4	TRBD1	TRBJ1-5	few	CASSAGTGGNQPQHF	TGTGCCAGCAGCGCCGGGACAGGGGGCAATCAGCCCCAGCATTTT
TRBV11-3	NA	TRBJ1-1	NA	CASSFKPREAFF	TGTGCCAGCAGCTTCAAACCCAGGGAAGCTTTCTTT
TRBV7-2	NA	TRBJ1-5	NA	CASSLLGWGDQPQHF	TGTGCCAGCAGCTTATTAGGTTGGGGGGATCAGCCCCAGCATTTT
TRBV5-1	NA	TRBJ2-1	NA	CASSPTGFDYNEQFF	TGCGCCAGCAGCCCTACAGGGTTCGATTACAATGAGCAGTTCTTC
TRBV7-3	TRBD2	TRBJ2-1	once	CASSLGLAGNEQFF	TGTGCCAGCAGCTTAGGATTAGCGGGCAATGAGCAGTTCTTC
TRBV5-5	NA	TRBJ2-5	NA	CASSLTLTGAGETQYF	TGTGCCAGCAGCTTGACCCTTACAGGGGCGGGGGAGACCCAGTACTTC
TRBV2	TRBD2	TRBJ2-5	NA	CASARLAYMETQYF	TGTGCCAGCGCCCGACTAGCGTATATGGAGACCCAGTACTTC
TRBV6-5	TRBD1	TRBJ2-7	NA	CASSPGQGYYEQYF	TGTGCCAGCAGCCCGGGACAGGGATACTACGAGCAGTACTTC
TRBV4-1	TRBD2	TRBJ2-7	NA	CASSPSGTSVYEQYF	TGCGCCAGCAGTCCTTCCGGGACTAGCGTATACGAGCAGTACTTC
TRBV28	NA	TRBJ2-3	NA	CASSLGIGTGVADTQYF	TGTGCCAGCAGTTTGGGGATCGGGACGGGAGTTGCGGATACGCAGTATTTT
TRBV19	TRBD1	TRBJ1-2	NA	CASRQGNYGYTF	TGTGCCAGCAGACAGGGGAACTATGGCTACACCTTC
TRBV18	NA	TRBJ1-4	NA	CASSPSGMRSEKLFF	TGTGCCAGCTCACCATCCGGGATGCGGAGTGAAAAACTGTTTTTT
TRBV6-4	NA	TRBJ1-6	NA	CARGDRTIGSPLHF	TGTGCCAGAGGAGACAGGACGATCGGTTCACCCCTCCACTTT
TRBV2	TRBD2	TRBJ2-3	NA	CASTRLAGASTDTQYF	TGTGCCAGCACCCGACTAGCGGGAGCGAGCACAGATACGCAGTATTTT
TRBV19	TRBD1	TRBJ2-5	few	CASSTQGARSGGQYF	TGTGCCAGTAGTACACAGGGGGCGCGATCAGGGGGCCAGTACTTC
TRBV4-1	TRBD2	TRBJ2-1	NA	CASSQRTSGRGSYNEQFF	TGCGCCAGCAGCCAGCGGACTAGCGGGAGGGGCTCCTACAATGAGCAGTTCTTC
TRBV9	NA	TRBJ1-1	NA	CASSVDEGGRTEAFF	TGTGCCAGCAGCGTAGATGAAGGGGGTAGGACTGAAGCTTTCTTT
TRBV5-4	NA	TRBJ2-6	NA	CASSPGGYGANVLTF	TGTGCCAGCAGCCCTGGCGGGTATGGGGCCAACGTCCTGACTTTC
TRBV15	TRBD2	TRBJ2-7	NA	CATSREIGLAGLYEQYF	TGTGCCACCAGCAGAGAAATCGGACTAGCGGGCCTTTACGAGCAGTACTTC
TRBV3-1/TRBV3-2	TRBD2	TRBJ2-5	NA	CASSQVGLEEQYF	TGTGCCAGCAGCCAGGTCGGACTAGAGGAGCAGTACTTC
TRBV4-1	TRBD2	TRBJ2-7	NA	CASSQSSGSSYEQYF	TGCGCCAGCAGCCAGAGTAGCGGGAGCTCCTACGAGCAGTACTTC
TRBV7-2	TRBD2	TRBJ2-1	NA	CASSPRGTSGGNEQFF	TGTGCCAGCAGCCCGAGAGGGACTAGCGGGGGCAATGAGCAGTTCTTC
TRBV18	TRBD1	TRBJ2-4	NA	CASSPSGQGGTGIQYF	TGTGCCAGCTCACCATCTGGACAGGGGGGGACTGGCATTCAGTACTTC
TRBV6-5	TRBD2	TRBJ2-1	NA	CASILAGVSYNEQFF	TGTGCCAGCATACTAGCGGGGGTCTCCTACAATGAGCAGTTCTTC
TRBV6-5	NA	TRBJ1-4	once	CASSRGGGTNEKLFF	TGTGCCAGCAGCCGGGGAGGGGGGACTAATGAAAAACTGTTTTTT
TRBV5-1	NA	TRBJ1-1	NA	CASSLVPGNTEAFF	TGCGCCAGCAGCTTGGTACCAGGGAACACTGAAGCTTTCTTT
TRBV25-1	TRBD2	TRBJ2-7	NA	CASSEYDIAGAYEQYF	TGTGCCAGCAGTGAATATGATATAGCGGGGGCCTACGAGCAGTACTTC
TRBV9	TRBD2	TRBJ2-1	once	CASSVHSSTSGDYNEQFF	TGTGCCAGCAGCGTACATTCCTCTACTAGCGGGGACTACAATGAGCAGTTCTTC
TRBV5-1	TRBD2	TRBJ2-3	NA	CASSTRTSGRTDTQYF	TGCGCCAGCAGCACCCGGACTAGCGGGAGGACAGATACGCAGTATTTT
TRBV3-1/TRBV3-2	NA	TRBJ1-1	many	CASSQVNGAEAFF	TGTGCCAGCAGCCAGGTGAACGGGGCTGAAGCTTTCTTT
TRBV28	TRBD1	TRBJ2-3	NA	CASSSGGITDTQYF	TGTGCCAGCAGTTCAGGGGGAATCACAGATACGCAGTATTTT
TRBV11-2	TRBD2	TRBJ2-1	NA	CASSSASGSPSYNEQFF	TGTGCCAGCAGCTCTGCTAGCGGATCTCCCTCCTACAATGAGCAGTTCTTC
TRBV19	TRBD1	TRBJ1-5	NA	CASSDRGGQPQHF	TGTGCCAGTAGCGACAGGGGGGGACAGCCCCAGCATTTT
TRBV15	NA	TRBJ2-5	NA	CATSRHSDSFQETQYF	TGTGCCACCAGCAGACATAGCGATAGTTTCCAAGAGACCCAGTACTTC
TRBV6-6	NA	TRBJ2-7	NA	CASRTNYEQYF	TGTGCCAGCAGGACAAATTACGAGCAGTACTTC